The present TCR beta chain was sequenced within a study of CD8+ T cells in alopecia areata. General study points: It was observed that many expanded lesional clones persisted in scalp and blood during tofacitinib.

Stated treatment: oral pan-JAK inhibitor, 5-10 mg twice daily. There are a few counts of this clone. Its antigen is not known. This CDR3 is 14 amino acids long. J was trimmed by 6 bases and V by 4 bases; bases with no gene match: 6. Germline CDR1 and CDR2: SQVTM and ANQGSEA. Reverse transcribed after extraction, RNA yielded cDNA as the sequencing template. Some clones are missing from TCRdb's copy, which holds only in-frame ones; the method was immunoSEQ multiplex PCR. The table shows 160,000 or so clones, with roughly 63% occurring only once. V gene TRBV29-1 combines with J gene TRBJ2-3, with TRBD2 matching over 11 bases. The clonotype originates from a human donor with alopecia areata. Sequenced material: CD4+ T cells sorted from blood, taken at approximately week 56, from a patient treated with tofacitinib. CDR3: CSVVRASGGDTQYF. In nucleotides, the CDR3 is TGCAGCGTTGTGCGCGCTAGCGGGGGGGATACGCAGTATTTT.